The 20 T cell receptor beta chains presented below share a single source sample, sequenced in a study of T cells in Graves' hyperthyroidism and ophthalmopathy. Researchers amplified the TCR beta CDR3 regions from RNA transcripts. Initially, a first-round RT-PCR of the TCR CDR3 employed the HTBI primer set. MiXCR, run by TCRdb on the multiplex PCR reads, gives a single entry per CDR3 protein. The table has around 800,000 distinct CDR3 sequences, 38% seen once. The sample consisted of blood. These receptor sequences come from a man aged 18 to 30 with Graves' hyperthyroidism.

This clonotype has a handful of counts. The J gene is TRBJ1-1, the V gene TRBV5-5, with D possibly being TRBD1 (6 bases). CDR3 length equals 13 residues. Germline values: CDR1 SGHKS, CDR2 YYEKEE (reference sequence). V lost 4 bases to trimming and J lost 10 bases, with 17 bases between them. CDR3 loop: CASSQDSFDGAFF. In DNA, the CDR3 is TGTGCCAGCAGCCAGGACAGTTTTGACGGAGCTTTCTTT.

The chain employs TRBV7-9 and TRBJ2-7; 9 positions match TRBD2. V was clipped by 6 bases and J by 3 bases; unmatched bases: 9. The CDR3 consists of 15 residues. Germline CDR1 reads SEHNR; CDR2 reads FQNEAQ (reference sequence). CDR3 protein: CASSYGTSRFYEQYF. The CDR3 DNA follows: TGTGCCAGCAGTTATGGGACTAGCAGATTCTACGAGCAGTACTTC.

The J gene is TRBJ2-7, the V gene TRBV10-3, with 10 bases matching TRBD2. Germline V gene sequence: CDR1 ENHRY, CDR2 SYGVKD. This CDR3 has 14 residues. V lost 7 bases, J lost 3 bases, and 6 bases stayed unmatched. The CDR3: CAITTTSGYYEQYF. CDR3 bases: TGTGCCATCACTACGACTAGCGGGTACTACGAGCAGTACTTC.

V gene TRBV12-3 or TRBV12-4 combines with J gene TRBJ1-1; no firm D call. The CDR3 has 15 residues. Trimming took 2 bases from V and 0 from J, leaving 10 bases between them. CDR3 loop: CASSLSYVVNTEAFF. The CDR3 nucleotides are TGTGCCAGCAGTTTAAGTTACGTCGTGAACACTGAAGCTTTCTTT.

The V gene is TRBV29-1, the J gene TRBJ1-2; possible D gene TRBD1, 5 bases. The CDR3 has 12 amino acids. V shed 8 bases and J shed 3 bases, with 13 bases lying between them. Germline-derived CDR1 and CDR2 are SQVTM and ANQGSEA. The CDR3 loop is CSSGVGDYGYTF. The CDR3 bases are TGCAGCTCCGGGGTAGGGGACTATGGCTACACCTTC.

The rearrangement links TRBV29-1 to TRBJ2-5; D may be TRBD2 (6 bases). The J call may be wrong; the DNA end is better matched by TRBJ2-1. CDR1 is SQVTM, CDR2 ANQGSEA, per germline. This CDR3 has 15 residues. The CDR3 here is CSVAVVGGMQETQFF. The CDR3, as DNA: TGCAGCGTTGCCGTGGTTGGGGGGATGCAAGAGACCCAGTTCTTC.

This clonotype was counted ten times or more. The chain joins TRBV2 to TRBJ2-5; the D gene is possibly TRBD2 (5 bases). Trimming cost V 6 bases and J 5 bases, with 19 bases left between them. Germline V CDR1 and CDR2: SNHLY, FYNNEI. This CDR3 has 15 amino acids. The CDR3 DNA is TGTGCCAGCAGCGAACCGAAGGCGGGCGGGGAGACCCAGTACTTC. Encoded protein: CASSEPKAGGETQYF.

This clonotype appeared many times. The chain employs TRBV19 and TRBJ2-2; TRBD2 matches at 9 bases. The CDR3 runs to 13 residues. Germline CDR1 and CDR2: LNHDA and SQIVND (reference sequence). V was pared by 9 bases and J by 10 bases, with 9 bases of the junction left unmatched. The CDR3 loop is CASKAGGPKELFF. CDR3 in DNA: TGTGCCAGCAAGGCGGGAGGGCCAAAGGAGCTGTTTTTT.

In its sample, this clonotype was seen a few times. The chain carries TRBV7-9 and TRBJ2-2, with TRBD2 matching 8 bases. Germline lookup yields CDR1 SEHNR and CDR2 FQNEAQ (reference sequence). V lost 2 bases and J lost 5; bases outside the gene matches: 4. The CDR3 spans 15 residues. The CDR3 bases are TGTGCCAGCAGCTTACCTGCGGGGGGAACCGGGGAGCTGTTTTTT. It encodes CASSLPAGGTGELFF.

This clonotype was seen only once. This chain connects TRBV6-9 to TRBJ1-5; D may be TRBD1 (6 bases). CDR3 size: 13 residues. V was pared by 5 bases and J by 7 bases, with 12 bases between. Germline CDR1 MNHGY, CDR2 SVAAGI. Here the CDR3 DNA reads TGTGCCAGCAGTACAGGGAGCGAACAGCCCCAGCATTTT. Residues: CASSTGSEQPQHF.

This clonotype was picked up many times. The chain is built from TRBV29-1 and TRBJ1-3, with TRBD1 as a possible D gene (5 bases). CDR1 and CDR2 from the germline V gene are SQVTM and ANQGSEA. The CDR3 sequence is 15 residues long. Trimming removed 4 bases at V and 2 bases at J, with 15 bases between. CDR3 in DNA: TGCAGCGTTGTTGCCGGGGACGTTACTGGAAACACCATATATTTT. This codes for CSVVAGDVTGNTIYF.

A note on this clonotype: A read error is possible here, since a much larger clone lies one base away. The chain uses TRBV6-1 and TRBJ2-5, with D hard to call. The V gene lost 6 bases and the J gene lost 2 bases, with 7 bases spanning the gap. The CDR3 runs to 12 residues. Germline lookup yields CDR1 MNHNS and CDR2 SASEGT. The chain's CDR3 is CASRGKQETQYF. CDR3 sequence (DNA): TGTGCCAGCAGGGGGAAGCAAGAGACCCAGTACTTC.

The V and J genes are TRBV7-9 and TRBJ2-2; D remains unclear. V was pared by 4 bases and J by 7 bases, with 16 bases between. This CDR3 has 15 residues. CDR1 SEHNR and CDR2 FQNEAQ come from the germline V gene (reference sequence). CDR3 loop: CASSSPGRAIGELFF. Here the CDR3 DNA reads TGTGCCAGCAGCTCCCCAGGACGAGCCATCGGGGAGCTGTTTTTT.

This clonotype has a single count. The rearrangement links TRBV19 to TRBJ2-7, with D perhaps TRBD2 (6 bases). The CDR3 totals 13 residues. The V gene lost 3 bases and the J gene lost 5 bases, with 11 bases spanning the gap. Germline-derived CDR1 and CDR2 are LNHDA and SQIVND (reference sequence). DNA for the CDR3: TGTGCCAGTAGTATTAAACTAGCCAACGAGCAGTACTTC. The encoded protein is CASSIKLANEQYF. Using reference TRBV19 and TRBJ2-7 for the parts outside the CDR3, the full variable domain is DGGITQSPKYLFRKEGQNVTLSCEQNLNHDAMYWYRQDPGQGLRLIYYSQIVNDFQKGDIAEGYSVSREKKESFPLTVTSAQKNPTAFYLCASSIKLANEQYFGPGTRLTVT.

This clonotype was counted at least ten times. V and J are TRBV29-1 and TRBJ1-1, with D perhaps matching TRBD1 (5 bases). The CDR3 is 13 residues long. CDR1 and CDR2 (germline): SQVTM, ANQGSEA. The V gene lost 6 bases and the J gene lost 1 base, with 12 bases spanning the gap. CDR3 coding DNA: TGCAGCGTGCAAACAGGAGGGAACACTGAAGCTTTCTTT. Its protein product is CSVQTGGNTEAFF.

This clonotype was detected ten times or more. The genes are TRBV19 and TRBJ1-5, with a weak D call TRBD1 (5 bases). Germline V gene sequence: CDR1 LNHDA, CDR2 SQIVND (reference sequence). Trimming cost V 9 bases and J 5 bases, with 17 bases left between them. The CDR3 spans 14 residues. The CDR3 region is CASRPRQSYQPQHF. The CDR3 nucleotides read TGTGCCAGCCGACCCCGACAGAGTTATCAGCCCCAGCATTTT.

The chain employs TRBV2 and TRBJ2-7; maybe TRBD1 (5 bases). Trimming removed 6 bases from V and 6 bases from J, with 9 bases in between. Germline V gene data show CDR1 as SNHLY and CDR2 as FYNNEI. This CDR3 is built from 11 residues. In DNA form, the CDR3 reads TGTGCCAGCAGAGGGGAAGGCGAGCAGTACTTC. Translation gives CASRGEGEQYF.

This clonotype was counted a single time. The chain is built from TRBV11-1 and TRBJ2-7, with 9 bases lining up with TRBD1. Germline CDR1 is SGHAT and CDR2 is FQDESV (reference sequence). The junction had 7 bases not matched to a gene; V was cut back by 1 base and J by 6 bases. The CDR3 has 15 amino acids. The CDR3 region is CASSLGTGAGGEQYF. For the CDR3, the DNA is TGTGCCAGCAGCTTAGGGACAGGGGCGGGTGGCGAGCAGTACTTC.

This clonotype was seen only a few times. V and J are TRBV5-8 and TRBJ1-2; possibly TRBD1 for D (6 bases). With 4 bases removed from V and 2 bases from J, the gap between germline ends came to 15 bases. The germline gives CDR1 SGHTS, CDR2 YDEGEE. This CDR3 has 15 amino acids. CDR3 sequence (DNA): TGTGCCAGCAGCCCGGACAGCCGAGGGAACTATGGCTACACCTTC. Protein: CASSPDSRGNYGYTF.

J is TRBJ2-5 and V is TRBV20-1, with a weak D call TRBD2 (6 bases). The CDR3 spans 15 residues. Per germline, CDR1 DFQATT and CDR2 SNEGSKA (reference sequence). Deletions cut 6 bases from V and 1 base from J, with 18 bases between. CDR3 loop: CSATPVGRRQETQYF. Here the CDR3 DNA reads TGCAGTGCCACGCCGGTCGGGAGACGCCAAGAGACCCAGTACTTC.